A selection of T cell receptor beta chains follows, all from one sample in a study of cytomegalovirus exposure and HLA in healthy donors. The protocol was immunoSEQ multiplex PCR, while the TCRdb copy is restricted to in-frame clones and leaves out a portion. Found here are 120,000 to 150,000 clones, 82% of them singletons; the top ten hold about 2.3%. The sample comprised PBMCs. These receptor sequences come from a male donor in good health and CMV-seronegative. Both conserved end residues are part of each CDR3. A D gene is named only where the DNA matches it firmly. Where a row states a size, it is once, few, many or the class of an expanded clone; other rows omit it.

clone size: -
D gene: -
J gene: TRBJ1-2
V gene: TRBV21-1
CDR3 protein: CASSNKRGQHYGYTF
CDR3 DNA: TGTGCCAGCAGCAACAAGAGAGGACAGCACTATGGCTACACCTTC

clone size: few
D gene: -
J gene: TRBJ2-2
V gene: TRBV5-1
CDR3 protein: CASSLQFQTGELFF
CDR3 DNA: TGCGCCAGCAGCTTGCAATTTCAGACCGGGGAGCTGTTTTTT

clone size: -
D gene: TRBD1
J gene: TRBJ2-1
V gene: TRBV12-5
CDR3 protein: CASATRDRSDNEQFF
CDR3 DNA: TGTGCTAGTGCCACTCGGGACAGGTCGGACAATGAGCAGTTCTTC

clone size: -
D gene: TRBD2
J gene: TRBJ2-1
V gene: TRBV9
CDR3 protein: CASSLREGRYNEQFF
CDR3 DNA: TGTGCCAGCAGCTTGCGGGAGGGCCGGTACAATGAGCAGTTCTTC

clone size: -
D gene: -
J gene: TRBJ2-7
V gene: TRBV10-3
CDR3 protein: CAISRAVTYEQYF
CDR3 DNA: TGTGCCATCAGCAGAGCGGTTACCTACGAGCAGTACTTC

clone size: -
D gene: TRBD1
J gene: TRBJ2-5
V gene: TRBV5-1
CDR3 protein: CASSRDREETQYF
CDR3 DNA: TGCGCCAGCAGCCGGGACAGGGAAGAGACCCAGTACTTC

clone size: -
D gene: -
J gene: TRBJ1-1
V gene: TRBV6-5
CDR3 protein: CASSYSRGNTEAFF
CDR3 DNA: TGTGCCAGCAGTTACAGCAGGGGTAACACTGAAGCTTTCTTT

clone size: -
D gene: TRBD2
J gene: TRBJ2-1
V gene: TRBV30
CDR3 protein: CAWTLRGIAGGRIF
CDR3 DNA: TGTGCCTGGACCCTCCGCGGTATAGCGGGAGGTCGGATCTTC

clone size: few
D gene: TRBD2
J gene: TRBJ2-1
V gene: TRBV27
CDR3 protein: CASSSQLAGGPVVRQFF
CDR3 DNA: TGTGCCAGCAGTTCCCAACTAGCGGGAGGGCCGGTCGTTCGGCAGTTCTTC

clone size: -
D gene: -
J gene: TRBJ2-5
V gene: TRBV9
CDR3 protein: CASSVSTGQETQYF
CDR3 DNA: TGTGCCAGCAGCGTCTCAACGGGCCAAGAGACCCAGTACTTC

clone size: -
D gene: TRBD1
J gene: TRBJ1-4
V gene: TRBV5-4
CDR3 protein: CASSAAGQQNEKLFF
CDR3 DNA: TGTGCCAGCAGCGCTGCGGGACAGCAGAATGAAAAACTGTTTTTT

clone size: -
D gene: TRBD2
J gene: TRBJ2-1
V gene: TRBV9
CDR3 protein: CASSVSAGGKSNEQFF
CDR3 DNA: TGTGCCAGCAGCGTGTCAGCGGGAGGTAAATCCAATGAGCAGTTCTTC

clone size: -
D gene: -
J gene: TRBJ1-2
V gene: TRBV5-6
CDR3 protein: CASSLKHSFYGYTF
CDR3 DNA: TGTGCCAGCAGCTTGAAACACAGTTTTTATGGCTACACCTTC

clone size: once
D gene: TRBD1
J gene: TRBJ2-7
V gene: TRBV7-8
CDR3 protein: CASSWYRDRPYEQYF
CDR3 DNA: TGTGCCAGCAGCTGGTACCGGGACAGACCCTACGAGCAGTACTTC

clone size: -
D gene: TRBD2
J gene: TRBJ2-7
V gene: TRBV19
CDR3 protein: CASSAALAGGYEQYF
CDR3 DNA: TGTGCCAGTAGTGCCGCACTAGCGGGAGGCTACGAGCAGTACTTC

clone size: -
D gene: -
J gene: TRBJ2-4
V gene: TRBV10-1
CDR3 protein: CASSVGLPQYF
CDR3 DNA: TGCGCCAGCAGTGTGGGACTGCCCCAGTACTTC

clone size: once
D gene: -
J gene: TRBJ1-1
V gene: TRBV30
CDR3 protein: CAWGRTMNTEAFF
CDR3 DNA: TGTGCCTGGGGTAGGACTATGAACACTGAAGCTTTCTTT

clone size: -
D gene: -
J gene: TRBJ2-1
V gene: TRBV6-5
CDR3 protein: CASRLNAVLYNEQFF
CDR3 DNA: TGTGCCAGCAGACTAAACGCGGTTCTCTACAATGAGCAGTTCTTC

clone size: -
D gene: TRBD2
J gene: TRBJ2-7
V gene: TRBV6-5
CDR3 protein: CASMQDGRAPQYF
CDR3 DNA: TGTGCCAGCATGCAAGACGGGAGGGCCCCGCAGTACTTC

clone size: -
D gene: -
J gene: TRBJ1-4
V gene: TRBV5-8
CDR3 protein: CASSTPAGYEKLFF
CDR3 DNA: TGTGCCAGCAGCACCCCGGCGGGGTATGAAAAACTGTTTTTT

clone size: few
D gene: TRBD2
J gene: TRBJ2-3
V gene: TRBV7-2
CDR3 protein: CASSFGLVTDTQYF
CDR3 DNA: TGTGCCAGCAGCTTCGGACTAGTCACAGATACGCAGTATTTT

clone size: -
D gene: -
J gene: TRBJ2-3
V gene: TRBV18
CDR3 protein: CASSRTDRYGTDTQYF
CDR3 DNA: TGTGCCAGCTCACGGACAGATAGATATGGCACAGATACGCAGTATTTT

clone size: -
D gene: -
J gene: TRBJ1-3
V gene: TRBV6-6
CDR3 protein: CASRLASDSGNTIYF
CDR3 DNA: TGTGCCAGCAGGCTGGCGAGCGACTCTGGAAACACCATATATTTT